The following is a T cell receptor beta chain sequence with its context. This clone's antigen is unknown. Within one base of it there is no much larger clone, and no base qualities were kept. The sample originates from a study of radiotherapy plus CTLA-4 blockade in lung cancer (dated by TCRdb to the late 2010s). About the study as a whole: Objective responses were observed in approximately 18% of enrolled patients, and disease control was achieved in around 28%.

Libraries came from the immunoSEQ multiplex PCR assay. TCRdb took over this immuneACCESS table, retaining in-frame rearrangements with V and J assigned. Such tables are incomplete; in checked studies, under half of the missing clones stem from an unresolved V gene, and the remainder is unexplained. A total of around 44,000 clones appear in this sample, around nine tenths of them only once. The ten largest clones add up to less than 20% of the sample. In this study, focal radiation therapy paired with CTLA-4 blockade (ipilimumab) was tested in patients who had chemo-refractory metastatic non-small-cell lung cancer. The study at large found these results: TCR clones derived from tumors expanded in peripheral blood after treatment with radiotherapy and ipilimumab. Early dynamic changes in blood T cell clones, together with increased serum interferon-beta after radiation, were reported as the strongest predictors of response.

This clonotype originated in a human donor with non-small cell lung cancer that progressed on radiotherapy plus ipilimumab. Some clones in this sample may be carry-over from other donors' samples. The sample consisted of peripheral blood, taken from a patient treated with radiotherapy plus ipilimumab.

The nucleotides are TGTGCCAGCAGGACAGGGGGATCTCCCCACGAGCAGTACTTC. Its amino acids are CASRTGGSPHEQYF. The rearrangement joined TRBV6-5 to TRBJ2-7, with 9 middle bases fitting TRBD1. From its cysteine to its phenylalanine, the CDR3 spans 14 amino acids. The sequence is cut down to CDR3 DNA, 42 bases in frame from base 1. CDR1 MNHEY and CDR2 SVGAGI are derived from the germline V gene. Relative to germline, V is missing 6 bases and J is missing 5 bases, with 8 bases of the junction outside any gene match.